This TCR beta chain appears in the sequencing data of a study of response to subunit inactivated influenza vaccine. Study results and limitations: With each seasonal influenza vaccination, the authors suggested, few new T cells are recruited.

Germline V gene sequence: CDR1 LGHDT, CDR2 YNNKEL (reference sequence). Trimming removed 2 bases at V and 2 bases at J, with 2 bases between. The CDR3 loop spans 12 amino acids. TCRdb analysed the RT-PCR reads with MiXCR anew, one entry per CDR3 protein. The data contain 150,000 or so distinct CDR3 sequences, under 13% of them singletons. As for this clonotype: What it binds is not known.

The chain joins TRBV3-1 to TRBJ2-3; D is unclear. This sequence originates from a man aged 50-60 years who received an inactivated influenza vaccine. The specimen comprised non-naive T cells sorted from PBMCs, sampled more than 35 days after vaccination. CDR3 sequence: CASSQITDTQYF. The CDR3 DNA sequence: TGTGCCAGCAGCCAAATCACAGATACGCAGTATTTT.